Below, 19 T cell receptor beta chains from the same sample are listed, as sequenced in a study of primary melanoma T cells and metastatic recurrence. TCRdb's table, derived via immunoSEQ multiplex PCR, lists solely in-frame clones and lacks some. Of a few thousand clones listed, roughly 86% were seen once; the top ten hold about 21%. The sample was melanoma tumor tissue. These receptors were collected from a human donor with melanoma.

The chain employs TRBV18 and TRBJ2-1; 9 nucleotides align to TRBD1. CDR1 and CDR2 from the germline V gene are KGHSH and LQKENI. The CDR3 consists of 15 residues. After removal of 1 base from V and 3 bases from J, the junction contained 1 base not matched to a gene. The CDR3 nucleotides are TGTGCCAGCTCACCACTGGACAGGGGCTACAATGAGCAGTTCTTC. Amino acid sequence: CASSPLDRGYNEQFF.

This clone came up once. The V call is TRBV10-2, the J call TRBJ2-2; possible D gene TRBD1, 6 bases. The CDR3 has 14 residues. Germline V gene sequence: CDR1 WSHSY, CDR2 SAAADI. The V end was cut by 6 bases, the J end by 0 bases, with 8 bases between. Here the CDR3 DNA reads TGCGCCAGCAGGGGACATTCGAACACCGGGGAGCTGTTTTTT. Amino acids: CASRGHSNTGELFF.

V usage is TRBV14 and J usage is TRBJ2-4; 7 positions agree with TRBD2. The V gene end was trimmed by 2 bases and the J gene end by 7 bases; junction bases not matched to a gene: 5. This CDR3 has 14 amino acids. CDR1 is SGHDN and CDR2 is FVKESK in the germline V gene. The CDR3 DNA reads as TGTGCCAGCAGCCAATCAGGTAGCGGGAACATTCAGTACTTC. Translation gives CASSQSGSGNIQYF.

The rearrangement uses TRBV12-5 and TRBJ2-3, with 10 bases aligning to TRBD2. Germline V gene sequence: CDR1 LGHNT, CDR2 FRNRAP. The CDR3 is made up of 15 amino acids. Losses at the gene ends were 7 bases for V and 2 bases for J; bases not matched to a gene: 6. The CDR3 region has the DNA TGTGCTAGTGCCCCCGGACTAGCGGCCACAGATACGCAGTATTTT. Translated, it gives CASAPGLAATDTQYF. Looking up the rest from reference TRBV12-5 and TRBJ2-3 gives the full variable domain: DARVTQTPRHKVTEMGQEVTMRCQPILGHNTVFWYRQTMMQGLELLAYFRNRAPLDDSGMPKDRFSAEMPDATLATLKIQPSEPRDSAVYFCASAPGLAATDTQYFGPGTRLTVL.

CDR3 sequence: CSARLAGGIFYEQYF. The CDR3 coding sequence is TGCAGCGCCCGACTAGCGGGAGGGATCTTCTACGAGCAGTACTTC. The chain couples TRBV29-1 to TRBJ2-7; 14 bases match TRBD2. The CDR3 has 15 amino acids. V dropped 7 bases and J dropped 3; count of bases not matched to a gene: 8. Germline V CDR1 and CDR2: SQVTM, ANQGSEA.

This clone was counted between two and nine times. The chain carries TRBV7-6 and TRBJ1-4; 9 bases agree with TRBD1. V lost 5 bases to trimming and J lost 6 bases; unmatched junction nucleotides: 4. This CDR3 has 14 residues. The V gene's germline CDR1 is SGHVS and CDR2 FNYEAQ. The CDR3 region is CASSIQGADEKLFF. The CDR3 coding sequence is TGTGCCAGCAGCATACAGGGGGCCGATGAAAAACTGTTTTTT.

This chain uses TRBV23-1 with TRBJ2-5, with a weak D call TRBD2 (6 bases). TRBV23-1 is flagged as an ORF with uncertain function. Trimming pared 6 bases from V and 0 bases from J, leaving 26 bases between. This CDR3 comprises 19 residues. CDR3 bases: TGCGCCAGCAGCCAAGATCCCGGGGGTGGCGCATCGTACCAAGAGACCCAGTACTTC. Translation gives CASSQDPGGGASYQETQYF.

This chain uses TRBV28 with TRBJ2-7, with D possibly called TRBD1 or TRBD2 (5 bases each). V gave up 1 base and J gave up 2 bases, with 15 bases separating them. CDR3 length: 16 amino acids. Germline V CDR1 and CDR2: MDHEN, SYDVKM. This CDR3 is CASSLYLGDGTYEQYF. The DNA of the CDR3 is TGTGCCAGCAGTTTATATTTGGGGGACGGCACCTACGAGCAGTACTTC.

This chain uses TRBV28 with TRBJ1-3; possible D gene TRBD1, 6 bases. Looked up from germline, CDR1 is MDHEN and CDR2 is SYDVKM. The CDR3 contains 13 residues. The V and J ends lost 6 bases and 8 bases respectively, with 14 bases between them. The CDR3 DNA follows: TGTGCCAGCAGCCCCCAAGGGGGGGACACCATATATTTT. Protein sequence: CASSPQGGDTIYF.

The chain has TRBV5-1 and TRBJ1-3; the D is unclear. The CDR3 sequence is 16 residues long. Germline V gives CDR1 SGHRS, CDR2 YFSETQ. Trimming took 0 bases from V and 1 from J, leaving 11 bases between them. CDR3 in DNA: TGCGCCAGCAGCTTGGGCCTCCAGAGATCTGGAAACACCATATATTTT. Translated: CASSLGLQRSGNTIYF.

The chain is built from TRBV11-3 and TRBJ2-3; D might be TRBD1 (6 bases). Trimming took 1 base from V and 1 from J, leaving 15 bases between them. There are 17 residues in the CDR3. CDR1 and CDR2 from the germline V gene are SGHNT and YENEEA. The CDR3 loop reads CASSLVPQGSGTDTQYF. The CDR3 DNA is TGTGCCAGCAGCTTAGTCCCACAGGGATCGGGCACAGATACGCAGTATTTT. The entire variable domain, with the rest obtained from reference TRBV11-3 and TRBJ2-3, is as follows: EAGVVQSPRYKIIEKKQPVAFWCNPISGHNTLYWYLQNLGQGPELLIRYENEEAVDDSQLPKDRFSAERLKGVDSTLKIQPAELGDSAVYLCASSLVPQGSGTDTQYFGPGTRLTVL.

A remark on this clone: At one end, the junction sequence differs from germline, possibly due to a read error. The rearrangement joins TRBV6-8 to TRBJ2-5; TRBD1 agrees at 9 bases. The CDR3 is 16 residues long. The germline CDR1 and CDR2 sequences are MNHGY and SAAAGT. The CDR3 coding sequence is TGTGCCATCAGTACTCCTACAGGGGGCGGACAAGAGACCCAGTACTTC. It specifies CAISTPTGGGQETQYF.

The CDR3 DNA follows: TGTGCCAGTAGTCTCATGACCGCCATGAACACTGAAGCTTTCTTT. Amino acids: CASSLMTAMNTEAFF. This chain uses TRBV19 with TRBJ1-1; D is unresolved. Germline loops: CDR1 LNHDA, CDR2 SQIVND (reference sequence). The CDR3 is 15 residues long. V shed 5 bases and J shed 0 bases, with 13 bases lying between them.

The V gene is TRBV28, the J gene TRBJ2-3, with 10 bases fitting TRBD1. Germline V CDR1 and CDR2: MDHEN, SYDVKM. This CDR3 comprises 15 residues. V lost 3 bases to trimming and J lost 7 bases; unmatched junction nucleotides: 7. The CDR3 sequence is CASSFGGTGDNTQYF. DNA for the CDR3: TGTGCCAGCAGTTTTGGGGGGACAGGGGATAATACGCAGTATTTT.

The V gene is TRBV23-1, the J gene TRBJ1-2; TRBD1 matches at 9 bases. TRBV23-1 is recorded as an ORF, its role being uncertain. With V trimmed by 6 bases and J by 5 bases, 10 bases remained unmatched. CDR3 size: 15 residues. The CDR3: CASSHRTGDVYGYTF. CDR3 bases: TGCGCCAGCAGCCACCGGACAGGGGATGTGTATGGCTACACCTTC.

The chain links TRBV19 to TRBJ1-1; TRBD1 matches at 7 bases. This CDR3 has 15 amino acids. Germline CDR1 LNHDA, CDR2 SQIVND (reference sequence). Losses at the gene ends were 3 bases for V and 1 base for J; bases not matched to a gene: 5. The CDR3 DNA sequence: TGTGCCAGTAGTATGTTTGGGACAGCGAACACTGAAGCTTTCTTT. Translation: CASSMFGTANTEAFF.

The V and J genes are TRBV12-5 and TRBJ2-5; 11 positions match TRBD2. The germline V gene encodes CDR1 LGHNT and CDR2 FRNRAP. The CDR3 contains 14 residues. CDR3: CATASGGSQETQYF. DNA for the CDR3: TGTGCCACCGCTAGCGGGGGGTCTCAAGAGACCCAGTACTTC. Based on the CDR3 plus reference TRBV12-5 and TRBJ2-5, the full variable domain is DARVTQTPRHKVTEMGQEVTMRCQPILGHNTVFWYRQTMMQGLELLAYFRNRAPLDDSGMPKDRFSAEMPDATLATLKIQPSEPRDSAVYFCATASGGSQETQYFGPGTRLLVL.

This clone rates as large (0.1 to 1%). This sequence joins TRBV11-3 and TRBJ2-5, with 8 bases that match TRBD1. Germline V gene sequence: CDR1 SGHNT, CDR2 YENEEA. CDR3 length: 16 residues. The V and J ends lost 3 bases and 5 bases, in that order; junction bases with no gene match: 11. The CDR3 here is CASSFWDRTDGETQYF. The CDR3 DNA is TGTGCCAGCAGCTTTTGGGACAGGACCGACGGGGAGACCCAGTACTTC.

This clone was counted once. The CDR3 here is CASSISGLAGGDTGELFF. The CDR3 DNA sequence: TGTGCCAGTAGTATATCAGGACTAGCGGGAGGGGACACCGGGGAGCTGTTTTTT. The chain has TRBV19 and TRBJ2-2, with 15 bases that match TRBD2. The CDR3 is made up of 18 amino acids. Germline V lookup: CDR1 LNHDA, CDR2 SQIVND (reference sequence). Trimming removed 2 bases from V and 3 bases from J; junction bases left unmatched: 4.